This TCR beta chain was found in a study of radiotherapy plus CTLA-4 blockade in lung cancer (dated by TCRdb to about 2018). Background for the entire study: Objective responses occurred in roughly 19% of enrolled patients, and less than 35% achieved disease control.

The study evaluated CTLA-4 blockade (ipilimumab) given together with focal radiation therapy in patients who had chemo-refractory metastatic non-small-cell lung cancer. CDR1 and CDR2 (LNHDA, SQIVND) derive from the germline V gene (reference sequence). The germline V end is reduced by 9 bases and the J end by 7 bases; junction bases left unmatched: 6. Taken from cysteine to phenylalanine, the CDR3 has 14 residues. Only the CDR3 part of the read is kept: 42 bases, read in frame from the first base. Overall study results and their limits: After treatment with radiotherapy and ipilimumab, TCR clones that came from tumors expanded in the peripheral blood. Increased serum interferon-beta after radiation, together with early dynamic changes in blood T cell clones, were reported to be the strongest predictors of response.

Preparation of the library involved the immunoSEQ multiplex PCR assay. TCRdb stores this immuneACCESS table with in-frame sequences only. Part of the clones is absent; in the studies checked, under half of the shortfall reflects unresolved V genes, and no reason is known for the rest. The sample yields about 48,000 clones; roughly 80% were counted once. Of the sample, approximately 3.5% is held by the ten largest clones. As to this clone: What this receptor recognizes is not known. No per-base quality is available; no much larger clone lies one base away.

Here the sequenced sample was peripheral blood, taken from a patient treated with radiotherapy plus ipilimumab. This chain is built from TRBV19 and TRBJ2-3, and 14 bases in between align with TRBD2. This TCR was sampled from a human donor with non-small cell lung cancer who had stable disease on radiotherapy plus ipilimumab. In nucleotide form, the sequence is TGTGCCAGCGGCGGGACTAGCGGGAGAAATACGCAGTATTTT. This sequence encodes CASGGTSGRNTQYF.